The entry below describes one T cell receptor (beta chain). This clonotype was seen at least ten times. The target of this receptor is not known. No base quality values were provided; no much bigger clone lies one nucleotide off. This specimen belongs to a study of low-dose radiotherapy and immunotherapy resistance in tumors (dated by TCRdb to between 2020 and 2023). Study-level background: Patients in Cohort 1 were given 0.5 Gy per fraction every 2 weeks, and the prescribed total PTV dose was 6.5 Gy. Patients were given nivolumab as a 240 mg flat dose every two weeks and ipilimumab at 1 mg/kg every six weeks, with both drugs delivered intravenously. Eight patients were included in the translational analysis, namely three from the first dose cohort plus the first five from the second dose cohort. Cohort 2 received 1 Gy per fraction every two weeks, with a total of 13 Gy over 26 weeks. Cyclophosphamide 200 mg/m2 was administered intravenously every two weeks, one day before each radiation and immunotherapy administration. Patients took aspirin 300 mg orally once daily for four cycles, starting on cycle 1 day 1. Trial participants were not randomized into treatment groups.

Reading from cysteine to phenylalanine, the CDR3 counts 16 amino acids. Only CDR3 DNA remains: 48 bases, in frame from the first base. Trimming costs V 1 base and J 0 bases, and their ends lie 13 bases apart. The germline V gene yields SGHVS for CDR1 and FNYEAQ for CDR2. The sequencing machine was an Illumina HiSeq 2500. To make first-strand cDNA, Superscript III was used along with a set of TRAV- and TRBV-specific primers so that both the TCRalpha and TCRbeta chains were covered. A roughly 20-cycle PCR with Phusion amplified the TCRs, pairing a constant-region primer with the adapter that was attached to the V primers. The isolated mRNA was amplified using the MessageAmp II aRNA Amplification Kit, with in vitro transcription performed for around 16 hours at 37 degrees C. mRNA for TCR sequencing was isolated with the Dynabeads mRNA DIRECT Purification Kit. Indexed Illumina adapters were added in a second roughly 25-cycle Phusion PCR, and the resulting products were purified with AMPure XP beads. In the paper's pipeline: Custom Perl scripts pooled TCR sequences encoding the same protein, removed out-of-frame sequences and computed each clonotype's abundance. The analysis excluded TCR sequences that were supported by just one read. Among the metrics used to describe the repertoires were Shannon entropy, Gini index, clonality, richness, and the frequency of TCRs shared between repertoires. TCRdb reworked the public reads: Q25 trimming with fastp, MiXCR clone assembly, productive beta chains retained. Entries that share a CDR3 protein sequence are merged under the most common genes and DNA. TCRdb assigned the V and J calls; the authors' analysis was not used. Across this sample there are over 65,000 distinct CDR3 sequences, with about 18% seen only once. Less than 3.5% of the sample is taken by the ten largest.

Read against the paper, the sample's time point label means: before trial treatment. The donors came from RACIN, which was a single-arm phase I dose-escalation trial that paired nivolumab and ipilimumab with aspirin, low-dose cyclophosphamide and low-dose radiotherapy. Patients with advanced, TIL-negative solid tumors were considered eligible. This receptor was obtained from a male donor with prostate cancer. The source material was PBMCs, sampled before treatment. The chain is made from TRBV7-6 and TRBJ2-7; the D gene is not confidently resolved. The CDR3 here reads CASSLGSGRSSYEQYF. In nucleotides, the sequence is TGTGCCAGCAGCTTAGGGTCTGGCCGGAGCTCCTACGAGCAGTACTTC.